This record concerns one T cell receptor beta chain sequence. The antigen remains unidentified. The CDR3 loop spans 14 amino acids. The germline gives CDR1 LNHDA, CDR2 SQIVND (reference sequence). These data belong to a study of CXCR3-negative and CXCR3-positive naive CD8 T cells. General observations from the study: Fresh PBMCs were used in most assays, and CXCR3 expression partially decreased after cryopreservation. No difference in surface CD5 was seen between naive subsets, and TCR strength was inferred from TRB CDR3 properties. Memory CD8+ cells had much lower diversity, and both naive subsets had comparably high diversity.

It was by 5' RACE with UMI labels that the TRB cDNA libraries were prepared. TCRdb reprocessed the 5' RACE reads and reports one entry per CDR3 protein, with no DNA. This table lists tens of thousands of distinct CDR3 sequences. Sequenced input: memory CD8+ T cells from blood. The chain joins TRBV19 to TRBJ1-1; with no DNA, the TCRdb D assignment of TRBD1 cannot be verified. This receptor was identified in a human donor in good health. Some clones in this sample may be carry-over from other donors' samples. The CDR3 protein is CASTVYPPNTEAFF.